This T cell receptor beta chain was identified during a study of T cell changes during pregnancy in multiple sclerosis. Some clones are missing from TCRdb's copy, which holds only in-frame ones; the method was immunoSEQ multiplex PCR. The data contain around 77,000 clones, 91% of them singletons. This sequence was found in a female donor in good health, enrolled as a control in a pregnancy study. The sequencing used peripheral blood, collected in the third trimester of pregnancy.

The CDR3 sequence is CASSFLSGGEETQYF. Written as DNA, the CDR3 is TGTGCCAGCAGCTTCCTTAGCGGGGGCGAAGAGACCCAGTACTTC. V and J are TRBV11-2 and TRBJ2-5; TRBD2 agrees at 9 bases. The CDR3 runs to 15 residues. Germline CDR1 SGHAT, CDR2 FQNNGV. Unmatched junction bases numbered 5, after V lost 3 bases and J lost 3 bases. Together with reference TRBV11-2 and TRBJ2-5, the CDR3 gives the full variable domain: EAGVAQSPRYKIIEKRQSVAFWCNPISGHATLYWYQQILGQGPKLLIQFQNNGVVDDSQLPKDRFSAERLKGVDSTLKIQPAKLEDSAVYLCASSFLSGGEETQYFGPGTRLLVL.